This T cell receptor beta chain was identified in a study of CD8+ T cells in alopecia areata. Study at large: Treatment comprised oral tofacitinib, 5 to 10 mg twice daily, in treated patients. Study observations and caveats: Affected lesional scalp, above all in alopecia totalis/universalis, was more clonal than normal scalp.

The authors extracted RNA and reverse transcribed it into cDNA as the sequencing template. Sequenced by immunoSEQ multiplex PCR; TCRdb stores in-frame clones only, minus some. The sample lists 130,000 or so clones; approximately 49% were seen once. Concerning this clone: As yet, its antigen is unknown.

Obtained from alopecia areata patients were lesional scalp punch biopsies along with peripheral blood. The clonotype originates from a human donor with alopecia areata. The material sequenced was CD8+ T cells sorted from blood, taken at week 0.

The CDR3 region is CASSIQGVVGEQYF. CDR3 DNA: TGTGCCAGTAGTATCCAGGGGGTAGTAGGCGAGCAGTACTTC. The chain links TRBV19 to TRBJ2-7; TRBD1 aligns across 7 bases. Germline CDR1 reads LNHDA; CDR2 reads SQIVND (reference sequence). The CDR3 has 14 amino acids. With 3 bases clipped from V and 6 bases from J, the junction kept 8 bases outside the gene matches. The variable domain in full, completed from reference TRBV19 and TRBJ2-7, reads DGGITQSPKYLFRKEGQNVTLSCEQNLNHDAMYWYRQDPGQGLRLIYYSQIVNDFQKGDIAEGYSVSREKKESFPLTVTSAQKNPTAFYLCASSIQGVVGEQYFGPGTRLTVT.